These 32 T cell receptor beta chains were sequenced from one sample in a study of blood T cell repertoires in COVID-19. Produced via immunoSEQ multiplex PCR; TCRdb's table is partial and in-frame only. The sample holds 150,000 to 200,000 clones, 84% seen once. Sequences were obtained from peripheral blood. The source is a human donor in a cohort sampled during active COVID-19.

The V gene is TRBV5-1, the J gene TRBJ1-2; TRBD1 is a possible D gene (5 bases). Trimming cost V 1 base and J 2 bases, with 6 bases left between them. The CDR3 is made up of 13 amino acids. Germline V gene data show CDR1 as SGHRS and CDR2 as YFSETQ. Here the CDR3 reads CASSLQGNYGYTF. The CDR3 region has the DNA TGCGCCAGCAGCTTGCAGGGCAACTATGGCTACACCTTC.

The V and J genes are TRBV19 and TRBJ1-4; 7 bases are shared with TRBD1. Germline V CDR1 and CDR2: LNHDA, SQIVND (reference sequence). J lost 2 bases, V lost 6 bases, and 9 bases had no gene match. CDR3 length equals 16 residues. CDR3 residues: CASRTTYRGTNEKLFF. DNA of the CDR3: TGTGCCAGTAGAACGACCTACAGGGGCACTAATGAAAAACTGTTTTTT.

The rearrangement uses TRBV6-5 and TRBJ1-2; 7 positions match TRBD1. The CDR3 is 14 amino acids. V lost 7 bases and J lost 5; bases outside the gene matches: 10. In germline, CDR1 is MNHEY, CDR2 SVGAGI. The CDR3 sequence is CASIQRQGVYGYTF. The DNA of the CDR3 is TGTGCCAGCATCCAACGACAGGGAGTATATGGCTACACCTTC.

The chain combines TRBV15 with TRBJ2-1, with TRBD2 identical over 8 bases. The length of the CDR3 is 17 residues. Germline V gene lookup returns CDR1 LNHNV and CDR2 YYDKDF (reference sequence). Losses at the gene ends were 4 bases for V and 9 bases for J; bases not matched to a gene: 17. CDR3 nucleotide sequence: TGTGCCACCAGCAACCTCCGGGGGGGACTAGTTGTTTCTGAGCAGTTCTTC. This sequence encodes CATSNLRGGLVVSEQFF.

CDR3: CASSLDSSYEQYF. CDR3 in DNA: TGTGCCAGCTCACTGGACAGCTCCTACGAGCAGTACTTC. V gene TRBV18 combines with J gene TRBJ2-7, with D perhaps TRBD1 (6 bases). The length of the CDR3 is 13 residues. The V gene's germline CDR1 is KGHSH and CDR2 LQKENI. V was shortened by 4 bases and J by 0 bases, with 7 bases between the two germline ends.

The genes are TRBV2 and TRBJ2-5; D is possibly TRBD1 (6 bases). The germline V gene encodes CDR1 SNHLY and CDR2 FYNNEI. V lost 4 bases and J lost 5, with 11 bases in between. This CDR3 region has 13 residues. DNA for the CDR3: TGTGCCAGCAGTGTATCAGGGGTTGAGACCCAGTACTTC. The encoded protein is CASSVSGVETQYF.

The chain combines TRBV2 with TRBJ2-7; tentatively, D is TRBD2 (5 bases). Trimming cost V 8 bases and J 0 bases, with 14 bases left between them. CDR1 and CDR2 (germline): SNHLY, FYNNEI. This CDR3 is built from 14 residues. CDR3 sequence reads: CASVPSGSSYEQYF. The CDR3 DNA is TGTGCCAGCGTCCCCAGCGGTAGCTCCTACGAGCAGTACTTC.

The table lists this clone with a few counts. Here the CDR3 DNA reads TGTGCCAGCAGCAAAGGTCCAAGCGTCGGGGAAACTGAAGCTTTCTTT. The encoded protein is CASSKGPSVGETEAFF. The chain has TRBV21-1 and TRBJ1-1. TRBV21-1 is an annotated pseudogene. The CDR3 runs 16 residues.

This clone appeared once. The same CDR3 is also encoded by other DNA sequences in this sample. The genes are TRBV19 and TRBJ2-7, with D perhaps TRBD2 (5 bases). This CDR3 region has 14 residues. Germline V lookup: CDR1 LNHDA, CDR2 SQIVND (reference sequence). Trimming took 1 base from V and 1 from J, leaving 8 bases between them. As DNA, the CDR3 is TGTGCCAGTAGTATAGGGAGAGGGTCCTACGAGCAGTACTTC. This codes for CASSIGRGSYEQYF. The variable domain in full, completed from reference TRBV19 and TRBJ2-7, reads DGGITQSPKYLFRKEGQNVTLSCEQNLNHDAMYWYRQDPGQGLRLIYYSQIVNDFQKGDIAEGYSVSREKKESFPLTVTSAQKNPTAFYLCASSIGRGSYEQYFGPGTRLTVT.

The chain carries TRBV13 and TRBJ1-2; 7 positions agree with TRBD1. After removal of 3 bases from V and 7 bases from J, the junction contained 11 bases not matched to a gene. The germline gives CDR1 PRHDT, CDR2 FYEKMQ (reference sequence). The length of the CDR3 is 15 residues. For the CDR3, the DNA is TGTGCCAGCAGCTTGGGACAGCCATCCCTGGGTGGCTACACCTTC. This gives the protein CASSLGQPSLGGYTF.

The V and J genes are TRBV30 and TRBJ1-1; D gene ambiguous. This CDR3 comprises 12 residues. Germline-derived CDR1 and CDR2 are GTSNPN and SVGIG (reference sequence). V shed 2 bases and J shed 8 bases, with 12 bases lying between them. The CDR3: CAWSRETPEAFF. The CDR3 region has the DNA TGTGCCTGGAGTCGGGAGACACCAGAAGCTTTCTTT.

This chain links TRBV6-5 with TRBJ1-2, with D possibly being TRBD1 (6 bases). CDR1 is MNHEY, CDR2 SVGAGI, per germline. This CDR3 has 14 amino acids. Deletions cut 0 bases from V and 7 bases from J, with 12 bases between. The CDR3 here is CASSYSRTVAGYTF. The CDR3, as DNA: TGTGCCAGCAGTTACTCCCGGACAGTTGCTGGCTACACCTTC.

This clone was observed a single time. The V call is TRBV7-7, the J call TRBJ1-2, with D tentatively TRBD1 (5 bases). The CDR3 is 19 residues long. CDR1 SSHAT and CDR2 FNYEAQ come from the germline V gene (reference sequence). V lost 3 bases, J lost 8 bases, and 31 bases lay in between. CDR3 amino acids: CASSFQGGSTPKVKGGYTF. CDR3 DNA: TGTGCCAGCAGCTTTCAGGGTGGTTCTACCCCTAAAGTGAAAGGAGGCTACACCTTC. The full variable domain, rest sourced from reference TRBV7-7 and TRBJ1-2, is GAGVSQSPRYKVTKRGQDVTLRCDPISSHATLYWYQQALGQGPEFLTYFNYEAQPDKSGLPSDRFSAERPEGSISTLTIQRTEQRDSAMYRCASSFQGGSTPKVKGGYTFGSGTRLTVV.

The genes are TRBV2 and TRBJ1-1; D remains unclear. There are 13 residues in the CDR3. Germline V gene lookup returns CDR1 SNHLY and CDR2 FYNNEI. V was pared by 3 bases and J by 3 bases, with 8 bases between. The CDR3 DNA sequence: TGTGCCAGCAGTGACGGTCAACACACTGAAGCTTTCTTT. Its protein product is CASSDGQHTEAFF.

This rearrangement joins TRBV9 to TRBJ1-1, with D possibly TRBD1 on 5 matching bases. The V end was cut by 4 bases, the J end by 1 base, with 17 bases between. Germline CDR1 is SGDLS and CDR2 is YYNGEE. The CDR3 is 16 amino acids. CDR3 residues: CASSHPRGRPNTEAFF. CDR3 coding DNA: TGTGCCAGCAGCCACCCAAGGGGCCGACCGAACACTGAAGCTTTCTTT.

The J gene is TRBJ1-1, the V gene TRBV9, with D perhaps TRBD1 (6 bases). The V and J ends lost 0 bases and 6 bases respectively, with 12 bases between them. The germline V gene has CDR1 SGDLS and CDR2 YYNGEE. CDR3 length: 14 amino acids. The CDR3 nucleotides read TGTGCCAGCAGCGTAGTAGGGACAAATCCTGAAGCTTTCTTT. Its translation is CASSVVGTNPEAFF.

The chain combines TRBV5-1 with TRBJ2-4, with TRBD1 as a possible D gene (7 bases). CDR3 length: 15 residues. The ends were cut back, 3 bases at V and 8 bases at J, with 18 bases in the middle. In germline, CDR1 is SGHRS, CDR2 YFSETQ. CDR3 nucleotide sequence: TGCGCCAGCAGCTCGGGACTCCTCCAGGGGGACATTCAGTACTTC. Translating it yields CASSSGLLQGDIQYF.

Here the CDR3 reads CASSGTRATGYGYTF. CDR3 in DNA: TGTGCCAGCAGCGGAACAAGGGCCACAGGGTATGGCTACACCTTC. The V gene is TRBV6-5, the J gene TRBJ1-2, with D possibly matching TRBD1 (6 bases). Trimming pared 6 bases from V and 5 bases from J, leaving 19 bases between. This CDR3 has 15 amino acids. CDR1 and CDR2 (germline): MNHEY, SVGAGI.

The sample holds many counts of this clone. This chain links TRBV7-9 with TRBJ1-1, with D unresolved. The CDR3 is 14 amino acids. Germline-derived CDR1 and CDR2 are SEHNR and FQNEAQ (reference sequence). Trimming cost V 5 bases and J 4 bases, with 14 bases left between them. This CDR3 is CASSRLEGSTEAFF. As DNA, the CDR3 is TGTGCCAGCAGCCGGCTAGAAGGGAGCACTGAAGCTTTCTTT.

V is TRBV5-1 and J is TRBJ2-5, with 9 bases aligning to TRBD2. This CDR3 has 17 amino acids. Germline V gene lookup returns CDR1 SGHRS and CDR2 YFSETQ. After removal of 2 bases from V and 5 bases from J, the junction contained 13 bases not matched to a gene. The CDR3 is CASSFFQRGESPETQYF. DNA of the CDR3: TGCGCCAGCAGCTTCTTCCAGCGGGGGGAGTCCCCCGAGACCCAGTACTTC.

The rearrangement joins TRBV6-5 to TRBJ1-1; the D gene is possibly TRBD1 (5 bases). With 7 bases removed from V and 1 base from J, the gap between germline ends came to 16 bases. The CDR3 extends over 15 amino acids. The germline V gene has CDR1 MNHEY and CDR2 SVGAGI. The CDR3 DNA reads as TGTGCCAGCACTCCGAACTGGGGGGGGAACACTGAAGCTTTCTTT. Protein: CASTPNWGGNTEAFF.

This sequence joins TRBV9 and TRBJ1-2; tentatively, D is TRBD1 (6 bases). CDR3 length equals 15 residues. Trimming took 0 bases from V and 3 from J, leaving 12 bases between them. CDR1 is SGDLS and CDR2 is YYNGEE in the germline V gene. The CDR3, as DNA: TGTGCCAGCAGCGTAGCCCCAGGGGCCTACTATGGCTACACCTTC. It translates to CASSVAPGAYYGYTF.

The chain couples TRBV5-1 to TRBJ1-3; no firm D call. This CDR3 has 17 residues. From germline, CDR1 is SGHRS and CDR2 YFSETQ. The ends were cut back, 4 bases at V and 0 bases at J, with 17 bases in the middle. CDR3 amino acids: CASSPTAAGSSGNTIYF. As DNA, the CDR3 is TGCGCCAGCAGCCCTACCGCGGCCGGCAGCTCTGGAAACACCATATATTTT.

The genes are TRBV5-1 and TRBJ2-3, with no clear D. In germline, CDR1 is SGHRS, CDR2 YFSETQ. Trimming removed 0 bases from V and 1 base from J, with 9 bases in between. This CDR3 has 15 amino acids. Here the CDR3 DNA reads TGCGCCAGCAGCTTGGTGACTTCTGGCACAGATACGCAGTATTTT. Translation: CASSLVTSGTDTQYF.

The chain is built from TRBV7-6 and TRBJ2-6, with 8 nucleotides matching TRBD2. The trim removed 5 bases at V and 2 bases at J, leaving 17 bases unmatched. The V gene's germline CDR1 is SGHVS and CDR2 FNYEAQ. The CDR3 is made up of 20 amino acids. Here the CDR3 DNA reads TGTGCCAGCAGCCCGTGGGCGTCTAGCGGGTCCACGCCTGGGGCCAACGTCCTGACTTTC. The encoded protein is CASSPWASSGSTPGANVLTF.

This clone has at least ten counts. The chain links TRBV3-1 (or the pseudogene TRBV3-2) to TRBJ2-5, with 10 positions matching TRBD2. V lost 6 bases, J lost 5 bases, and 0 bases stayed unmatched. The CDR3 contains 12 residues. Germline V gene data show CDR1 as LGHDT and CDR2 as YNNKEL (reference sequence). CDR3 nucleotides: TGTGCCAGCAGGGGACTAGCGGAGACCCAGTACTTC. Residues: CASRGLAETQYF.

V gene TRBV11-2 combines with J gene TRBJ1-3; D gene uncertain. CDR1 is SGHAT and CDR2 is FQNNGV in the germline V gene. Trimming cost V 1 base and J 3 bases, with 7 bases left between them. This CDR3 has 14 residues. Here the CDR3 DNA reads TGTGCCAGCAGCTTAGGGCGGCGTGGAAACACCATATATTTT. As protein: CASSLGRRGNTIYF. Complete variable domain (other parts from reference TRBV11-2 and TRBJ1-3): EAGVAQSPRYKIIEKRQSVAFWCNPISGHATLYWYQQILGQGPKLLIQFQNNGVVDDSQLPKDRFSAERLKGVDSTLKIQPAKLEDSAVYLCASSLGRRGNTIYFGEGSWLTVV.

The chain has TRBV18 and TRBJ1-4; 8 bases match TRBD1. Germline lookup yields CDR1 KGHSH and CDR2 LQKENI. The CDR3 contains 14 residues. The trim removed 5 bases at V and 5 bases at J, leaving 4 bases unmatched. The CDR3 loop is CASSLRQGNEKLFF. The CDR3 nucleotides read TGTGCCAGCTCATTACGACAGGGGAATGAAAAACTGTTTTTT.

The rearrangement uses TRBV14 and TRBJ2-5; 11 nucleotides align to TRBD1. Losses at the gene ends were 2 bases for V and 4 bases for J; bases not matched to a gene: 6. Germline loops: CDR1 SGHDN, CDR2 FVKESK. CDR3 length: 16 residues. The CDR3 DNA reads TGTGCCAGCAGCCAATCCCGGACAGGGGGCTCAGAGACCCAGTACTTC. Protein product: CASSQSRTGGSETQYF.

The chain links TRBV2 to TRBJ1-1; tentative D call: TRBD1 (6 bases). The CDR3 has 14 amino acids. V gave up 5 bases and J gave up 3 bases, with 13 bases separating them. Germline V gene lookup returns CDR1 SNHLY and CDR2 FYNNEI. The CDR3 DNA follows: TGTGCCAGCAGTAGTTCAGGGGTTTACACTGAAGCTTTCTTT. Protein: CASSSSGVYTEAFF.

The rearrangement uses TRBV7-9 and TRBJ1-3; D call uncertain. Trimming removed 1 base at V and 0 bases at J, with 10 bases between. CDR3 length equals 16 residues. From germline, CDR1 is SEHNR and CDR2 FQNEAQ (reference sequence). The DNA of the CDR3 is TGTGCCAGCAGCTTAGTTCAGTTAAGCTCTGGAAACACCATATATTTT. Its translation is CASSLVQLSSGNTIYF.

The CDR3 DNA reads as TGTGCCAGTAGTGTTCGACAGCCTTCGATCTATGGCTACACCTTC. The encoded protein is CASSVRQPSIYGYTF. This chain joins TRBV19 and TRBJ1-2; D might be TRBD1 (5 bases). Trimming pared 5 bases from V and 4 bases from J, leaving 17 bases between. From germline, CDR1 is LNHDA and CDR2 SQIVND (reference sequence). The CDR3 is 15 residues long. Together with reference TRBV19 and TRBJ1-2, the CDR3 gives the full variable domain: DGGITQSPKYLFRKEGQNVTLSCEQNLNHDAMYWYRQDPGQGLRLIYYSQIVNDFQKGDIAEGYSVSREKKESFPLTVTSAQKNPTAFYLCASSVRQPSIYGYTFGSGTRLTVV.